A selection of T cell receptor beta chains follows, all from one sample in a study of cytomegalovirus exposure and HLA in healthy donors. Assay: immunoSEQ multiplex PCR; the TCRdb copy retains only in-frame clones and omits some. The repertoire holds around 170,000 clones, with approximately 84% as singletons. Sequences were obtained from PBMCs. All receptors come from a man aged 45 to 65 in good health and CMV-seronegative. The CDR3 runs from the conserved cysteine through the conserved F or W.

V,CDR3
TRBV5-1,CASSPGGDRVGEQFF
TRBV6-5,CASRRTGRDEKLFF
TRBV5-6,CASSSGGDFFDEQYF
TRBV5-1,CASTVQPGTEETQYF
TRBV6-5,CASSRDLSYEQYF
TRBV29-1,CSVGRTGATNYGYTF
TRBV9,CASSGGTGGEKLFF
TRBV18,CASSPAAGGQLEQYF
TRBV6-5,CASSRGGQTYEQYF
TRBV11-2,CASSLGTGVNQPQHF
TRBV19,CASSRDAGGGQPQHF
TRBV6-1,CAGGTGSGNTIYF
TRBV7-9,CSSGQGYEQYF
TRBV7-9,CASSLRGGAVEQFF
TRBV6-1,CASSEREFYGYTF
TRBV7-9,CASSEEGYGYTF
TRBV19,CASRDRVDVGELFF
TRBV19,CASSTILLPSPNGYTF
TRBV2,CASRGASWDTQYF
TRBV7-9,CSSNTGGGYGYTF
TRBV12-5,CASGRQGHTEAFF
TRBV6-6,CASSTRTRANTGELFF
TRBV9,CASSPYPGQGASGANVLTF
TRBV15,CATSREGQGTEAFF
TRBV18,CASSPRAGTEAFF
TRBV10-3,CAISDPSGSSYEQYF
TRBV2,CASSGDRGDEQFF
TRBV7-9,CASSRELYEQYF
TRBV10-2,CASSTGEDTEAFF
TRBV18,CASSPQTPSIADTQYF
TRBV4-1,CASSHGGAAYNEQFF
TRBV4-3,CASSQTTGGEETQYF
TRBV6-1,CASSETGLYSGNTIYF
TRBV6-1,CASRPDRVRNEQYF
TRBV27,CASSPRLTLLNTEAFF
TRBV4-3,CASSQENPTGLIDYGYTF
TRBV5-6,CASSLVGVRDSGNTIYF
TRBV7-2,CASLQGPNTEAFF
TRBV2,CASTERASVSSYNSPLHF
TRBV18,CASSGESSPLHF
TRBV4-1,CASSQASGAFMYQPQHF
TRBV29-1,CSVGQGRLYGYTF
TRBV6-1,CASSDPGTGKNIQYF
TRBV7-2,CASSRDRGRSYEQYF
TRBV7-2,CASSPTTRGSGYTF
TRBV6-1,CASSFRDNNEQFF
TRBV18,CASSWDRNTDTQYF
TRBV2,CASSARLAGVNEQFF
TRBV7-6,CASSLDRVAQYF
TRBV7-9,CASSLLDRLAGYTF